This TCR beta chain was sequenced during a study of T cell repertoires in cytomegalovirus infection. TCRdb ran MiXCR on the reads and lists one entry per CDR3 protein. The sample has 110,000 to 150,000 distinct CDR3 sequences, 5.5% to 7% seen once. This clonotype was recorded at least ten times. From germline, CDR1 is KGHSH and CDR2 LQKENI. Trimming took 4 bases from V and 4 from J, leaving 14 bases between them. The CDR3 loop spans 15 amino acids. The chain combines TRBV18 with TRBJ2-1; perhaps TRBD2 as D (6 bases). Material: PBMCs. This sequence originates from a human donor in good health (CMV status not recorded). Some clones in this sample may be carry-over from other donors' samples. Here the CDR3 reads CASSLRPSEYNEQFF. The CDR3 bases are TGTGCCAGCTCACTCCGGCCTAGCGAGTACAATGAGCAGTTCTTC.